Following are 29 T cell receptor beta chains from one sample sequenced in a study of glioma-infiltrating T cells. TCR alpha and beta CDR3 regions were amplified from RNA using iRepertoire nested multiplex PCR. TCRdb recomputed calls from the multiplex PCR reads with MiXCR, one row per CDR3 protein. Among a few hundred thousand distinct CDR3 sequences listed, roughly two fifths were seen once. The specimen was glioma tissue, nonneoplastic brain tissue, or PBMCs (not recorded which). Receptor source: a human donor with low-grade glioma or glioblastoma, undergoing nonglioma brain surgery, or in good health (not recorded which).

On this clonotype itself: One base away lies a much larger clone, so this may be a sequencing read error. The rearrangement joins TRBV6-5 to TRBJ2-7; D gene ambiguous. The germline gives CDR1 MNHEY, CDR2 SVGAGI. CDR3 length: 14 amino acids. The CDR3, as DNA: TGTGCCAGCAGTTACGCGGATCGTCCCTACGGGCAGTACTTC. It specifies CASSYADRPYGQYF.

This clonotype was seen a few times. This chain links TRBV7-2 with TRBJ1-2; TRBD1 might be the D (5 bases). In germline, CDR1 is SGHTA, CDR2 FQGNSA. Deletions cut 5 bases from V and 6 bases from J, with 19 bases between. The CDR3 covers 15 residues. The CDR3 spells CASSRATGLRDGYTF. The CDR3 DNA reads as TGTGCCAGCAGCAGAGCGACGGGGCTTCGGGATGGCTACACCTTC. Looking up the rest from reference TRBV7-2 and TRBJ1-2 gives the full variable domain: GAGVSQSPSNKVTEKGKDVELRCDPISGHTALYWYRQSLGQGLEFLIYFQGNSAPDKSGLPSDRFSAERTGGSVSTLTIQRTQQEDSAVYLCASSRATGLRDGYTFGSGTRLTVV.

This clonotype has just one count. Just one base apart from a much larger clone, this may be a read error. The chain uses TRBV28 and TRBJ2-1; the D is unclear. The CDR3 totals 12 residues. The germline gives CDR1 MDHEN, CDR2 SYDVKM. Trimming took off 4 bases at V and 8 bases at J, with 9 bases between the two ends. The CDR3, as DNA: TGTGCCAGCAGTTCTAACCCCGATGAGCAGTTCTTC. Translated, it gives CASSSNPDEQFF.

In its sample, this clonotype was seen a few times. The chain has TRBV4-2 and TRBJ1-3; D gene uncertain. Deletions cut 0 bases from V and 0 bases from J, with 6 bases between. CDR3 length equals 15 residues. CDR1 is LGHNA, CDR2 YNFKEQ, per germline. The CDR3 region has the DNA TGTGCCAGCAGCCAAGAAGTAAACTCTGGAAACACCATATATTTT. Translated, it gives CASSQEVNSGNTIYF.

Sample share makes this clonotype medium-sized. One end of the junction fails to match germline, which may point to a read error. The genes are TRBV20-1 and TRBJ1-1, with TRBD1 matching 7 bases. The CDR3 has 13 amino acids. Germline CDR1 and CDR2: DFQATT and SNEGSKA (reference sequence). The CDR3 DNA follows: TGCAGTCCTAGAACGGGACAGATGACTGAAGCTTTCTTT. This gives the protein CSPRTGQMTEAFF.

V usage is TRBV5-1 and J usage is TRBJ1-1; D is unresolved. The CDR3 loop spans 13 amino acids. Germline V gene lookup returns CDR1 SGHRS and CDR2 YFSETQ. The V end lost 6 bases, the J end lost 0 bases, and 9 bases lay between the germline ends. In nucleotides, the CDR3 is TGCGCCAGCATAAATCCTATGAACACTGAAGCTTTCTTT. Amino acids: CASINPMNTEAFF. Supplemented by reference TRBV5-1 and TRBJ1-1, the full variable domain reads KAGVTQTPRYLIKTRGQQVTLSCSPISGHRSVSWYQQTPGQGLQFLFEYFSETQRNKGNFPGRFSGRQFSNSRSEMNVSTLELGDSALYLCASINPMNTEAFFGQGTRLTVV.

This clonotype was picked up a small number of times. CDR3 in DNA: TGTGCCAGCAGTTACAGGCGGGAGCCACCCTCTTCGGATGAGCAGTTCTTC. Encoded protein: CASSYRREPPSSDEQFF. The genes are TRBV6-2 or TRBV6-3 and TRBJ2-1, with 7 nucleotides matching TRBD2. Per germline, CDR1 MNHEY and CDR2 SVGEGT. The length of the CDR3 is 17 residues. The J segment lost 8 bases and the V segment lost 2 bases, leaving 15 bases of the junction unmatched.

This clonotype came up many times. CDR3 DNA sequence: TGCAGTGCTAGGGCTAGCGAATACAATGAGCAGTTCTTC. Translated: CSARASEYNEQFF. J is TRBJ2-1 and V is TRBV20-1; tentatively, D is TRBD2 (6 bases). The V end lost 3 bases, the J end lost 4 bases, and 10 bases lay between the germline ends. Germline CDR1 and CDR2: DFQATT and SNEGSKA (reference sequence). The CDR3 sequence is 13 residues long.

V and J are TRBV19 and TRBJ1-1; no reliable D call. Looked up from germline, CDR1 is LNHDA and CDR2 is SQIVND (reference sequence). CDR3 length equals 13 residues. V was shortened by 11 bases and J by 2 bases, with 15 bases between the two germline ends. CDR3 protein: CAGSRSYNTEAFF. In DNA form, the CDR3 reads TGTGCCGGGTCCAGAAGCTACAACACTGAAGCTTTCTTT.

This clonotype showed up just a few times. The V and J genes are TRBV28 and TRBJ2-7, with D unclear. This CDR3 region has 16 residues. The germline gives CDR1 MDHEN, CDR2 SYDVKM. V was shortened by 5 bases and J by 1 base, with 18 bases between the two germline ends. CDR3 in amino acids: CASSPSLPPASYEQYF. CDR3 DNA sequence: TGTGCCAGCAGTCCTTCCCTTCCGCCAGCATCCTACGAGCAGTACTTC.

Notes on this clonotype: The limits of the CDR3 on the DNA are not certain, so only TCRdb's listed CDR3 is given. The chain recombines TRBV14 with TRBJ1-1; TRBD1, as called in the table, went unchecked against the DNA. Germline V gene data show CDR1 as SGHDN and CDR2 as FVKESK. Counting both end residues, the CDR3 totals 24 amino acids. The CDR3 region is CASTNQTSMYLCASSLTRGGEAFF.

The CDR3 DNA follows: TGTGCCAGCAGCCCCGGTTGGGGGGCCGGTGGCTACACCTTC. Encoded protein: CASSPGWGAGGYTF. The V gene is TRBV11-2, the J gene TRBJ1-2; D might be TRBD1 (6 bases). Per the germline V gene, CDR1 is SGHAT and CDR2 is FQNNGV. V lost 5 bases and J 7 bases, leaving 17 bases between the germline ends. The CDR3 is 14 residues long.

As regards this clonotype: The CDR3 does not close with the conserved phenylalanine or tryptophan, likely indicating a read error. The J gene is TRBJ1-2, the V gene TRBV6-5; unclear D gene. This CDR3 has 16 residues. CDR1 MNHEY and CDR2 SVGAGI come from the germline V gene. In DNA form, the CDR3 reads TGTGCCAGCAGTTACCATGACGGGAGAAGTAACTGTGGCTACACCTTA. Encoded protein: CASSYHDGRSNCGYTL.

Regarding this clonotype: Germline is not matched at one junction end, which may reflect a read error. The CDR3 here is CSASRERSYEQYF. DNA for the CDR3: TGCAGCGCTAGCCGGGAAAGGTCCTACGAGCAGTACTTC. The genes are TRBV20-1 and TRBJ2-7; a weak D match, TRBD2 (5 bases). Per germline, CDR1 DFQATT and CDR2 SNEGSKA (reference sequence). The CDR3 runs to 13 residues.

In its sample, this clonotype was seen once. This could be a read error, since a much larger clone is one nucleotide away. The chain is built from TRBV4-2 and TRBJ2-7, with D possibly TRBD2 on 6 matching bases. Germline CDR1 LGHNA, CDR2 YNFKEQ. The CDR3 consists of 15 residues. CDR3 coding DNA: TGTGCCAGCAGCCAAGATTTAGCGGTGGGGTACGAGCACTACTTC. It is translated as CASSQDLAVGYEHYF.

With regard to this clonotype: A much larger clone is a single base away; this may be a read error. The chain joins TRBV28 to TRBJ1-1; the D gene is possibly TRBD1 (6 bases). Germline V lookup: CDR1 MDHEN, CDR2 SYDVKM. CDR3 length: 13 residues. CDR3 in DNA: TGTGCCAGTGAGACAGGTATGAAAACTGAAGCTTTCTTT. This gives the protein CASETGMKTEAFF. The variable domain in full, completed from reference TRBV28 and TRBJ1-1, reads DVKVTQSSRYLVKRTGEKVFLECVQDMDHENMFWYRQDPGLGLRLIYFSYDVKMKEKGDIPEGYSVSREKKERFSLILESASTNQTSMYLCASETGMKTEAFFGQGTRLTVV.

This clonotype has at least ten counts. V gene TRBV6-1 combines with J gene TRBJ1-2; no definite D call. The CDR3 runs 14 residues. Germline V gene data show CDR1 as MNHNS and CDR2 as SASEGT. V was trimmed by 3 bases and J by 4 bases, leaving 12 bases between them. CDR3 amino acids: CASSDLAAPYGYTF. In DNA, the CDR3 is TGTGCCAGCAGTGATTTGGCAGCTCCCTATGGCTACACCTTC.

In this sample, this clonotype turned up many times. In nucleotides, the CDR3 is TGTGCCAGCAGCATAATTACAGGGGAGACTGAAGCTTTCTTT. This codes for CASSIITGETEAFF. The chain links TRBV7-2 to TRBJ1-1; 7 nucleotides align to TRBD1. CDR3 length: 14 amino acids. V lost 5 bases, J lost 5 bases, and 8 bases stayed unmatched. Germline V lookup: CDR1 SGHTA, CDR2 FQGNSA.

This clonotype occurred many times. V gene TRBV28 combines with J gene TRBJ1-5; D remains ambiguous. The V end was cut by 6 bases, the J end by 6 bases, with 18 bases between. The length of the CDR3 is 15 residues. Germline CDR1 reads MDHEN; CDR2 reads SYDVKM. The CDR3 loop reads CASSVTPSSSQPQHF. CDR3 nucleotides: TGTGCCAGCAGCGTGACCCCCTCCTCTAGTCAGCCCCAGCATTTT.

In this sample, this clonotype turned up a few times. CDR3 sequence: CAKPSPGQISYEQYF. In DNA, the CDR3 is TGTGCCAAACCGAGCCCCGGGCAGATTTCCTACGAGCAGTACTTC. This chain joins TRBV25-1 and TRBJ2-7; D is unclear. The V gene's germline CDR1 is MGHDK and CDR2 SYGVNS. The germline V and J ends were trimmed by 10 bases and 1 base, with 20 bases remaining between them. The CDR3 is 15 residues long.

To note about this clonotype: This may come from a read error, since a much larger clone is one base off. CDR3 protein: CASSCGSMPGNEQFF. The CDR3 DNA follows: TGTGCCAGCAGTTGCGGGTCTATGCCGGGGAATGAGCAGTTCTTC. The genes are TRBV27 and TRBJ2-1; D is possibly TRBD2 (5 bases). The V end was cut by 4 bases, the J end by 7 bases, with 17 bases between. This CDR3 region has 15 residues. CDR1 is MNHEY, CDR2 SMNVEV, per germline (reference sequence).

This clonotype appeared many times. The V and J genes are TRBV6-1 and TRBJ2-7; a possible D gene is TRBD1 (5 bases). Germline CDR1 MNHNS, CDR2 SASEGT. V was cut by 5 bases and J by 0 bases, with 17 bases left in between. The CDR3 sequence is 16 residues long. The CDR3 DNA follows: TGTGCCAGCAGTTGGGGCCAACCCTTAAGCTCCTACGAGCAGTACTTC. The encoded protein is CASSWGQPLSSYEQYF.

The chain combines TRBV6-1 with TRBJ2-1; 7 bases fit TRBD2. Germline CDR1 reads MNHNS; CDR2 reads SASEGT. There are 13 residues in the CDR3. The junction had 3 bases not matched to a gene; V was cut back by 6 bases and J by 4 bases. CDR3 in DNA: TGTGCCAGCAGGGCGGGAGAATACAATGAGCAGTTCTTC. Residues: CASRAGEYNEQFF.

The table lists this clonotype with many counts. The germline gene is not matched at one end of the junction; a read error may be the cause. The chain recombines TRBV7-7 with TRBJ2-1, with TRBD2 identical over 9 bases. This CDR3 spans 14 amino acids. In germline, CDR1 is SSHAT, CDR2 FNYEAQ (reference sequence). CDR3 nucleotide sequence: TGTGCTAGCAGCTTAGGGCGGGAGGGCAATGAGCAGTTCTTC. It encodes CASSLGREGNEQFF.

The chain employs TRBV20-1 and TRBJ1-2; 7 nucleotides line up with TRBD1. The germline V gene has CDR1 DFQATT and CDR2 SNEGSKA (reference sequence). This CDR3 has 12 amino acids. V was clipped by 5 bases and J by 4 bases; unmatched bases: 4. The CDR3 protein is CSAAGGSYGYTF. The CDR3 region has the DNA TGCAGTGCTGCAGGGGGGAGCTATGGCTACACCTTC.

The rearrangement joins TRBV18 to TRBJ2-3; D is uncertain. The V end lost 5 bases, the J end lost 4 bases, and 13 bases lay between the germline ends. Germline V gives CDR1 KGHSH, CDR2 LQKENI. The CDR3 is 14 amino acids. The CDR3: CASSDNSQADTQYF. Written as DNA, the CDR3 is TGTGCCAGCTCAGACAACTCCCAGGCAGATACGCAGTATTTT.

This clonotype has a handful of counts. The CDR3 coding sequence is TGTGCCAGCAGCCAAGGCCCAGACTTCCAAGAGACCCAGTACTTC. It is translated as CASSQGPDFQETQYF. The chain uses TRBV7-3 and TRBJ2-5; unclear D gene. CDR3 size: 15 residues. The V and J ends lost 5 bases and 1 base respectively, with 14 bases between them. The germline V gene encodes CDR1 SGHTA and CDR2 FQGTGA.

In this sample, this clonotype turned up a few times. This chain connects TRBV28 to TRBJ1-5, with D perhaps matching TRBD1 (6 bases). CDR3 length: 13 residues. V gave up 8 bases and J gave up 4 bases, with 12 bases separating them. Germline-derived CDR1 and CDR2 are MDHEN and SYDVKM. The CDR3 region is CASRTVTNQPQHF. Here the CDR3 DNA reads TGTGCCAGCCGGACAGTTACAAATCAGCCCCAGCATTTT.

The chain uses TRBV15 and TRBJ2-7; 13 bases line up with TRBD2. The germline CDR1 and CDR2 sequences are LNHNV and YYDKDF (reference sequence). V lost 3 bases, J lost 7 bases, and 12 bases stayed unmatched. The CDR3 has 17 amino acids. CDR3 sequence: CATSRNGLAGAGDEQYF. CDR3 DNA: TGTGCCACCAGCAGGAACGGACTAGCGGGAGCAGGGGATGAGCAGTACTTC.